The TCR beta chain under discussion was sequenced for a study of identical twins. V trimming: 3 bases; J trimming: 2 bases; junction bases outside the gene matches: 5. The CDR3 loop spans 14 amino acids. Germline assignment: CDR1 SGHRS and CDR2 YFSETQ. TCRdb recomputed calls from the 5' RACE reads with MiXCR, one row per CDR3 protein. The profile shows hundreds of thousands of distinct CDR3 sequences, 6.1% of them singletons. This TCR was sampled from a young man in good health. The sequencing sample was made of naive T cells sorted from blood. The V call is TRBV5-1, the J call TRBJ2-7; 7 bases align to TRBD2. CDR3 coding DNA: TGCGCCAGCAGCTCGCGCGGGAGAACCTACGAGCAGTACTTC. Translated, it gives CASSSRGRTYEQYF.